This TCR beta chain comes out of a study of blood T cell repertoires in COVID-19. Whole-study context: Acute and convalescent COVID-19 samples came from the United States, Italy and Spain. PBMCs, B-cell-depleted T cells, or T cells were the source of the cDNA or gDNA that made up the material.

V lost 3 bases, J lost 5 bases, and 4 bases stayed unmatched. Germline V gene lookup returns CDR1 SGHNT and CDR2 YENEEA. The CDR3 has 16 amino acids. Participants classified as exposed had met a COVID-19 case within 2 weeks before study entry. Data came from immunoSEQ multiplex PCR; TCRdb stores just in-frame clones and leaves some out. Of over 350,000 clones in the sample, roughly 92% were seen once. This sequence was found in a middle-aged woman who had been exposed to COVID-19. The sample was PBMCs or T cells enriched from blood (not recorded which). V usage is TRBV11-3 and J usage is TRBJ2-3; 14 bases fit TRBD2. The DNA for the CDR3 is TGTGCCAGCAGCTTCGGACTAGCGGGAGGTGGAGATACGCAGTATTTT. The encoded protein is CASSFGLAGGGDTQYF.